A selection of T cell receptor beta chains follows, all from one sample in a study of blood T cell repertoires in COVID-19. Data came from immunoSEQ multiplex PCR; TCRdb stores just in-frame clones and leaves some out. This table has fewer than 85,000 clones, roughly 85% appearing once. The sample comprised peripheral blood. These receptors were obtained from a man aged 55 to 70 with active or convalescent COVID-19. Both conserved end residues are part of each CDR3. D genes are given only for firm matches. Some rows have no size entry. The others give once, few or many, or a class for an expanded clone.

TRBJ2-7 TRBV11-2 - - TGTGCCAGCAGCCCCCGCCTAGATTCCTACGAGCAGTACTTC CASSPRLDSYEQYF
TRBJ2-7 TRBV7-8 - TRBD2 TGTGCCAGCAGCTCCCCCGAGGAGGGAGGGCCCCACTTC CASSSPEEGGPHF
TRBJ1-4 TRBV4-2 - TRBD1 TGTGCCAGCAGCCAAGACTACAGGGGCGATGAAAAACTGTTTTTT CASSQDYRGDEKLFF
TRBJ1-5 TRBV5-1 - TRBD1 TGCGCCAGCAGCCTGGGTGGACAGGGCGGTCAGCCCCAGCATTTT CASSLGGQGGQPQHF
TRBJ2-3 TRBV27 once - TGTGCCACCGGACAGCGAACGGATACGCAGTATTTT CATGQRTDTQYF
TRBJ2-5 TRBV2 - TRBD2 TGTGCCAGCAGTGAGTTGGTAGCGGGGGACCCCAGGTTAGAGACCCAGTACTTC CASSELVAGDPRLETQYF
TRBJ2-7 TRBV19 - TRBD1 TGTGCCACCGGACAGGGGACCTACGAGCAGTACTTC CATGQGTYEQYF
TRBJ2-7 TRBV6-5 once TRBD1 TGTGCCAGCAGTCAAACCTGGGACAGATACGAGCAGTACTTC CASSQTWDRYEQYF
TRBJ1-6 TRBV7-9 - - TGTGCCAGCAGCTTAGAGGGGGATTCACCCCTCCACTTT CASSLEGDSPLHF
TRBJ1-5 TRBV24-1 few - TGTGCCACCAGTGATCCCAATTTGACAGGACAGCCCCAGCATTTT CATSDPNLTGQPQHF
TRBJ1-5 TRBV7-3 few - TGTGCCAGCAGCAAATCCCTCGGGGAGCCCCAGCATTTT CASSKSLGEPQHF
TRBJ2-5 TRBV5-6 - - TGTGCCAGCAGCTTGGGACTAGAAGAGACCCAGTACTTC CASSLGLEETQYF
TRBJ2-7 TRBV4-1 few - TGCGCCAGCAGCCACCAAGGGACAAGGAACTCCTACGAGCAGTACTTC CASSHQGTRNSYEQYF
TRBJ2-7 TRBV28 - TRBD1 TGTGCCAGCAGTCGCCCGACAGGGGCTAACGAGCAGTACTTC CASSRPTGANEQYF
TRBJ2-3 TRBV7-2 - - TGTGCCAGCAGCGGAAAGTGGGGCGGGGCTACGCAGTATTTT CASSGKWGGATQYF
TRBJ1-1 TRBV5-1 - TRBD1 TGCGCCAGCAGCCTACAGGGGCGGGGCACTGAAGCTTTCTTT CASSLQGRGTEAFF
TRBJ2-3 TRBV7-3 - TRBD2 TGTGCCAGCAGCCCTGGGGGAGTAGCGGGGGAGACAGATACGCAGTATTTT CASSPGGVAGETDTQYF
TRBJ1-2 TRBV9 - TRBD1 TGTGCCAGCAGCGTAGGGACAGGGAGCCGGTATGGCTACACCTTC CASSVGTGSRYGYTF
TRBJ1-1 TRBV19 few - TGTGCCAGTAGTAACAGGGCGTCCAACACTGAAGCTTTCTTT CASSNRASNTEAFF
TRBJ2-1 TRBV7-9 - - TGTGCCAGCAGCCCGCCCCCCCGGGACAAATCATACAATGAGCAGTTCTTC CASSPPPRDKSYNEQFF
TRBJ1-2 TRBV9 - TRBD1 TGTGCCAGCAGCGTAGTGGGAAGTGGGGGTACGCCGGGACAGATCCTTTATGGCTACACCTTC CASSVVGSGGTPGQILYGYTF
TRBJ1-5 TRBV7-8 - - TGTGCCAGCAGCCCCAAGCTGGGACTCCGAAATCAGCCCCAGCATTTT CASSPKLGLRNQPQHF
TRBJ2-1 TRBV12-5 - TRBD1 TGTGCTAGTGCCGGGTGGCGAGGGGACAGGGGTATTGAGCAGTTCTTC CASAGWRGDRGIEQFF
TRBJ1-5 TRBV6-5 - TRBD1 TGTGCCAGCGCTCGACAGGGGAAAGATCAGCCCCAGCATTTT CASARQGKDQPQHF
TRBJ1-6 TRBV6-6 - - TGTGCCAGCAGTCCCACCGGGGGGCTCGATAATTCACCCCTCCACTTT CASSPTGGLDNSPLHF
TRBJ1-6 TRBV7-8 - - TGTGCCAGCAGCTTACTTCAAACAGCACTTAATTCACCCCTCCACTTT CASSLLQTALNSPLHF
TRBJ1-1 TRBV19 - - TGTGCCAGCAGAAGACAGAGGAACACTGAAGCTTTCTTT CASRRQRNTEAFF
TRBJ2-7 TRBV5-5 few - TGTGCCAGCAGCCCCCTCTCCTACGAGCAGTACTTC CASSPLSYEQYF
TRBJ1-5 TRBV28 - - TGTGCCAGCAGTATAAACCGGGACAACAATCAGCCCCAGCATTTT CASSINRDNNQPQHF
TRBJ1-2 TRBV7-2 - TRBD1 TGTGCCAGCAGCTTAATGTCAGGGGGAGATGGCTACACCTTC CASSLMSGGDGYTF
TRBJ2-1 TRBV3-1/TRBV3-2 - TRBD2 TGTGCCAGCAGCCAAAACCCGGGACTAGGCGACAATGAGCAGTTCTTC CASSQNPGLGDNEQFF
TRBJ2-1 TRBV28 - - TGTGCCAGCACCTCGGGAAAGTACAATGAGCAGTTCTTC CASTSGKYNEQFF
TRBJ1-1 TRBV3-1/TRBV3-2 - - TGTGCCAGCAGCCCAAACAGGTACCTGAACACTGAAGCTTTCTTT CASSPNRYLNTEAFF
TRBJ1-6 TRBV5-6 few TRBD1 TGTGCCAGCAGCCCGGGGACAGACTCCTATAATTCACCCCTCCACTTT CASSPGTDSYNSPLHF
TRBJ2-5 TRBV7-3 - - TGTGCCAGCAGCAAAGTTCGGGGAGACGAGACCCAGTACTTC CASSKVRGDETQYF
TRBJ2-7 TRBV28 few - TGTGCCAGCTGGGGGGGCGGGGGCTTCCCTTACGAGCAGTACTTC CASWGGGGFPYEQYF
TRBJ2-7 TRBV5-6 - - TGTGCCAGCAGCTTTGGAGCGAGCTCCTACGAGCAGTACTTC CASSFGASSYEQYF
TRBJ2-7 TRBV5-8 - - TGTGCCAGCAGCGTACACAGGGTTAGGGCCTACGAGCAGTACTTC CASSVHRVRAYEQYF
TRBJ2-7 TRBV7-3 once TRBD2 TGTGCCAGCAGCGCCGCGGGGGGCGCCTACGAGCAGTACTTC CASSAAGGAYEQYF
TRBJ1-1 TRBV5-1 - - TGCGCCAGCAGCTTGTTACCAGATGACACTGAAGCTTTCTTT CASSLLPDDTEAFF
TRBJ1-6 TRBV30 - TRBD1 TGTGCCTGGAGGATCCGGGACAGGGATAATTCACCCCTCCACTTT CAWRIRDRDNSPLHF
TRBJ2-1 TRBV5-6 - - TGTGCCAGCACCCTCCAGATGTCCTACAATGAGCAGTTCTTC CASTLQMSYNEQFF
TRBJ2-5 TRBV5-6 - TRBD2 TGTGCCAGCAGCTCGACCCGCGGGGGGGGGACCCAGTACTTC CASSSTRGGGTQYF
TRBJ1-1 TRBV15 once TRBD1 TGTGCCACCAGCAAGGGGGCACGCGCTGAAGCTTTCTTT CATSKGARAEAFF
TRBJ2-7 TRBV28 - TRBD1 TGTGCCAGCAGTACCCCGGGACAGTGGCAGTACTTC CASSTPGQWQYF
TRBJ2-1 TRBV27 - TRBD1 TGTGCCAGCAGTTTAATCCAGGGGGCTAGAGAGCAGTTCTTC CASSLIQGAREQFF
TRBJ1-1 TRBV12-3/TRBV12-4 - TRBD1 TGTGCCAGCAGTTTTGTGGGACAGGCAGCTTTCTTT CASSFVGQAAFF
TRBJ1-4 TRBV27 - TRBD1 TGTGCCAGCAGTGGACAGGGTCCTAATGAAAAACTGTTTTTT CASSGQGPNEKLFF
TRBJ2-1 TRBV27 - - TGTGCCAGCACCTCTCCGGGTCGATACCAGTTCTTC CASTSPGRYQFF
TRBJ2-7 TRBV3-1/TRBV3-2 - TRBD2 TGTGCCAGCAGCCAAGACCGGGGGGGAGCCGAGCAGTACTTC CASSQDRGGAEQYF
TRBJ1-4 TRBV19 - - TGTGCCAGTTCTTCGACAGCATCTAATGAAAAACTGTTTTTT CASSSTASNEKLFF
TRBJ1-1 TRBV3-1/TRBV3-2 - TRBD1 TGTGCCAGCAGCCAGCCAGGGGGTTACACTGAAGCTTTCTTT CASSQPGGYTEAFF
TRBJ2-1 TRBV10-3 - TRBD1 TGTGCCACCGGGGACAGGGTGGGGGATGAGCAGTTCTTC CATGDRVGDEQFF
TRBJ2-4 TRBV5-1 - - TGCGCCAGCAGCTTGGAAGTCGCGGGGAGCATTCAGTACTTC CASSLEVAGSIQYF
TRBJ1-2 TRBV6-5 - - TGTGCCAGCAGTTACCAGGGAAACTATGGCTACACCTTC CASSYQGNYGYTF
TRBJ1-5 TRBV4-1 few - TGCGCCAGCAGCCCTACGATAGGGGACAATCAGCCCCAGCATTTT CASSPTIGDNQPQHF